In this sample, the clone carrying this T cell receptor beta chain turned up a few times. No antigen is known for it. The sample contains more than one DNA sequence encoding this CDR3. In the sorted-subset replicate PCRs, about 200 ng DNA, around 30,000 T cell genomes, was used. Sequencing used immunoSEQ multiplex PCR; TCRdb keeps in-frame clones, though not all of them. The sample lists about 1.5 million clones, 98% occurring once. This sample stems from a study of shared clonotypes between healthy human individuals. In the study overall: The study used three CD4 naive, three CD4 memory, two CD8 naive and one CD8 memory plate per donor.

Trimming took off 2 bases at V and 6 bases at J, with 5 bases between the two ends. The CDR3 totals 12 residues. Germline loops: CDR1 SEHNR, CDR2 FQNEAQ (reference sequence). Notes on the study in general: Sampling covered nothing but blood. Tissue TCR repertoires likely differ from those found in blood.

The study enrolled healthy HIV-negative adults without recent acute infections or vaccinations as donors. The sequence was collected from a man aged 30 to 45 in good health. The source material was naive CD4+ T cells sorted from blood. This sample's subset: CD45RA+ positively selected. This sequence joins TRBV7-9 and TRBJ1-5; D gene uncertain. The chain's CDR3 is CASSLRGQPQHF. Written as DNA, the CDR3 is TGTGCCAGCAGCTTACGGGGTCAGCCCCAGCATTTT.